This TCR beta chain emerged from a study of CD8+CD57+ T cells in acquired aplastic anemia. This clonotype was counted ten times or more. The CDR3 is 15 residues long. Losses at the gene ends were 4 bases for V and 7 bases for J; bases not matched to a gene: 10. The V gene's germline CDR1 is SGHAT and CDR2 FQNNGV. CDR3 and TCR beta VDJ profiling relied on a genomic DNA template. From the reads, TCRdb called clonotypes with MiXCR, one entry per CDR3 protein. Altogether 100,000 to 120,000 distinct CDR3 sequences are present, around 53% being singletons, with the ten largest covering roughly 34%. J is TRBJ1-2 and V is TRBV11-2; TRBD1 matches at 9 bases. The sequencing sample was made of sorted CD4+, CD8+, or CD8+CD57+ T cells (not recorded which) from PBMCs. The sequence derives from a human donor in good health, serving as a control. DNA for the CDR3: TGTGCCAGCAGCTCCTCGGGACAGGGTCCTAGTGGCTACACCTTC. Translating gives CASSSSGQGPSGYTF. The entire variable domain, with the rest obtained from reference TRBV11-2 and TRBJ1-2, is as follows: EAGVAQSPRYKIIEKRQSVAFWCNPISGHATLYWYQQILGQGPKLLIQFQNNGVVDDSQLPKDRFSAERLKGVDSTLKIQPAKLEDSAVYLCASSSSGQGPSGYTFGSGTRLTVV.